This T cell receptor beta chain was retrieved from a study of tumor-infiltrating lymphocytes in primary liver carcinoma. About this clonotype: Germline and junction disagree at one end, which may indicate a read error.

CDR3 size: 13 residues. Germline V gene sequence: CDR1 SEHNR, CDR2 FQNEAQ (reference sequence). Taking about 18-32 mg of unsorted bulk tissue, the authors co-extracted RNA and DNA. From approximately 530 ng of total RNA, TCR beta-specific cDNA was reverse-transcribed using a constant-region primer. Libraries of TCR beta came from three nested multiplex PCR rounds with slightly modified ARM-PCR. Investigators reported that the first two PCR rounds, at roughly 10 cycles each, used TRBV1-TRBV30 forward primers with a C-beta reverse primer. Using its own MiXCR run on the multiplex PCR reads, TCRdb lists one record per CDR3 protein. The sample consists of around 70,000 distinct CDR3 sequences, over 60% of them appearing once.

This chain joins TRBV7-9 and TRBJ1-5; D unresolved. This clonotype was obtained from a man between 35 and 55 years old with primary liver carcinoma and hepatitis B virus infection. The source material was liver tumor tissue from sampling region 4. Indicated subset: tumor region T4, right-lateral pole. CDR3 in amino acids: CTSSNMEIQPQHF. The DNA of the CDR3 is TGTACCAGCAGCAACATGGAGATCCAGCCCCAGCATTTT.